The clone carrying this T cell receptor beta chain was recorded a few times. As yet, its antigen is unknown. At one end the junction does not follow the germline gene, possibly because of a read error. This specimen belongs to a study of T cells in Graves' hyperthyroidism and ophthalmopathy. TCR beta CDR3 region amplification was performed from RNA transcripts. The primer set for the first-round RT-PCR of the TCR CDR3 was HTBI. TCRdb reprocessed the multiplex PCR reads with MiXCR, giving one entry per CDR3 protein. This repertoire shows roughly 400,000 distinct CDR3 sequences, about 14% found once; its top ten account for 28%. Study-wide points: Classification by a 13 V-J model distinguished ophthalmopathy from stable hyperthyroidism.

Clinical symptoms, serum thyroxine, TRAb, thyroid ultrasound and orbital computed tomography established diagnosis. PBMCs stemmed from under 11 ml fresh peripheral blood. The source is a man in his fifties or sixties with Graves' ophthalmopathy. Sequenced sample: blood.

The CDR3, as DNA: TGTGTCAGCACCCGGGAACGGGGTAATGAAAAACTGTTTTTT. This sequence encodes CVSTRERGNEKLFF. The chain couples TRBV2 to TRBJ1-4; no reliable D call. This CDR3 is built from 14 residues. Germline loops: CDR1 SNHLY, CDR2 FYNNEI.